These T cell receptor beta chains were read from a single sample in a study of blood T cell repertoires in COVID-19. Method: immunoSEQ multiplex PCR; TCRdb's copy keeps in-frame clones and lacks some. The sample has about 100,000 clones, about 85% seen once. Sequenced sample: peripheral blood. Source of these receptors: a woman in her 70s with acute or convalescent COVID-19. Each CDR3 is given with its conserved first and last residue. A D gene is named only where the DNA matches it firmly.

CDR3nt: TGTGCCAGCAAACCCCTAATTAACACAGATACGCAGTATTTT; CDR3aa: CASKPLINTDTQYF; v_gene: TRBV5-5; j_gene: TRBJ2-3; d_gene: NA
CDR3nt: TGCGCCAGCAGTGGTGACAGGGAGTGGGAGAACACTGAAGCTTTCTTT; CDR3aa: CASSGDREWENTEAFF; v_gene: TRBV10-1; j_gene: TRBJ1-1; d_gene: TRBD1
CDR3nt: TGTGCCAGCAGCTCACCAGGGACAGGTACCTACGAGCAGTACTTC; CDR3aa: CASSSPGTGTYEQYF; v_gene: TRBV7-8; j_gene: TRBJ2-7; d_gene: TRBD1
CDR3nt: TGTGCCAGCAGCTTAGTGGACAGGGCATCCGGAAACACCATATATTTT; CDR3aa: CASSLVDRASGNTIYF; v_gene: TRBV7-9; j_gene: TRBJ1-3; d_gene: TRBD1
CDR3nt: TGTGCCAGTAGTCTACTAACAGGGGCGGCCACTGAAGCTTTCTTT; CDR3aa: CASSLLTGAATEAFF; v_gene: TRBV19; j_gene: TRBJ1-1; d_gene: TRBD1
CDR3nt: TGCGCCAGCAGCTTGGAGCCAGGAGGAGGCAATGAGCAGTTCTTC; CDR3aa: CASSLEPGGGNEQFF; v_gene: TRBV5-1; j_gene: TRBJ2-1; d_gene: NA
CDR3nt: TGTGCCAGCAGGCCAGGGACAGGGCCACTCAATCAGCCCCAGCATTTT; CDR3aa: CASRPGTGPLNQPQHF; v_gene: TRBV28; j_gene: TRBJ1-5; d_gene: TRBD1
CDR3nt: TGCGCCAGCAGCCCCAGACGGCAGGGTTCTGAAAAACTGTTTTTT; CDR3aa: CASSPRRQGSEKLFF; v_gene: TRBV4-1; j_gene: TRBJ1-4; d_gene: NA
CDR3nt: TGCGCCAGCAGCTTTGAGGGGGCCGCCCTCTATGGCTACACCTTC; CDR3aa: CASSFEGAALYGYTF; v_gene: TRBV5-1; j_gene: TRBJ1-2; d_gene: TRBD1
CDR3nt: TGCGCCAGCAGCCACAACGGGCAGATCGGGACCAAAAACATTCAGTACTTC; CDR3aa: CASSHNGQIGTKNIQYF; v_gene: TRBV5-1; j_gene: TRBJ2-4; d_gene: NA